The 15 T cell receptor beta chains in this list originate from one sample, sequenced in a study of blood T cell repertoires in COVID-19. TCRdb keeps only in-frame clones here, not all; method: immunoSEQ multiplex PCR. In the table there are some 150,000 clones, roughly 84% of which are singletons. Specimen: peripheral blood. These receptors came from an older man with acute or convalescent COVID-19.

The chain uses TRBV7-2 and TRBJ2-7, with D possibly matching TRBD1 (8 bases). This CDR3 comprises 13 residues. Germline V gene lookup returns CDR1 SGHTA and CDR2 FQGNSA. V lost 3 bases to trimming and J lost 7 bases, with 13 bases between them. The CDR3 DNA reads as TGTGCCAGCAGCTTGGACAGGGAGGGGGAGCAGTACTTC. Encoded protein: CASSLDREGEQYF.

This clone was observed a few times. The V gene is TRBV11-2, the J gene TRBJ1-5, with 8 bases aligning to TRBD1. CDR3 length equals 13 residues. CDR1 SGHAT and CDR2 FQNNGV come from the germline V gene. The trim removed 4 bases at V and 9 bases at J, leaving 5 bases unmatched. CDR3 sequence (DNA): TGTGCCAGCAGCTCAGGGGGCCGCCGGCCCCAGCATTTT. Translating it yields CASSSGGRRPQHF.

The J gene is TRBJ1-1, the V gene TRBV5-1; TRBD1 matches at 7 bases. V was pared by 4 bases and J by 0 bases, with 6 bases of the junction left unmatched. Germline V lookup: CDR1 SGHRS, CDR2 YFSETQ. The CDR3 runs to 15 residues. The chain's CDR3 is CASSPGGQMNTEAFF. In DNA, the CDR3 is TGCGCCAGCAGCCCCGGGGGACAGATGAACACTGAAGCTTTCTTT.

This clone was seen more than once but under ten times. The genes are TRBV20-1 and TRBJ2-1; possibly TRBD2 for D (6 bases). Germline CDR1 and CDR2: DFQATT and SNEGSKA (reference sequence). The CDR3 is 13 residues long. Trimming left V 3 bases short and J 12 bases short, with 18 bases between. The CDR3 region has the DNA TGCAGTGCTAGTAGCGGAAACTTACCGGGGCAGTTCTTC. As protein: CSASSGNLPGQFF.

The V call is TRBV3-1 (or the pseudogene TRBV3-2), the J call TRBJ1-6; 8 positions match TRBD1. Germline loops: CDR1 LGHDT, CDR2 YNNKEL (reference sequence). The CDR3 is made up of 16 amino acids. Trimming took 2 bases from V and 7 from J; bases not matched to a gene: 7. In DNA, the CDR3 is TGTGCCAGCAGCCAATTTTGGACAGGGTTGAATTCACCCCTCCACTTT. This codes for CASSQFWTGLNSPLHF.

A word on this clone: A read error may produce the germline difference seen at one junction end. This chain joins TRBV10-3 and TRBJ1-3, with D perhaps matching TRBD1 (6 bases). CDR1 and CDR2 (germline): ENHRY, SYGVKD. CDR3 length equals 15 residues. The DNA for the CDR3 is TGTGCCATCAGGTACCAAACAGGGCCTGGAGACACCATATATTTT. Translating gives CAIRYQTGPGDTIYF.

The chain links TRBV28 to TRBJ2-2; maybe TRBD2 (7 bases). The CDR3 has 18 amino acids. Germline CDR1 reads MDHEN; CDR2 reads SYDVKM. With 4 bases removed from V and 3 bases from J, the gap between germline ends came to 21 bases. The CDR3 DNA reads TGTGCCAGCAGTTCCCCTCGATTGAGGGGGGGAGACACCGGGGAGCTGTTTTTT. Protein sequence: CASSSPRLRGGDTGELFF.

The sample holds one count of this clone. This chain connects TRBV11-2 to TRBJ1-2; 8 bases line up with TRBD1. From germline, CDR1 is SGHAT and CDR2 FQNNGV. The CDR3 totals 15 residues. J gave up 4 bases and V 3 bases, and 7 bases lay outside the gene matches. CDR3 residues: CASSLNSGGAYGYTF. CDR3 in DNA: TGTGCCAGCAGCTTGAACTCAGGGGGCGCCTATGGCTACACCTTC.

In its sample, this clone was seen a few times. The rearrangement uses TRBV3-1 (or the pseudogene TRBV3-2) and TRBJ1-4; D may be TRBD1 (6 bases). Per germline, CDR1 LGHDT and CDR2 YNNKEL (reference sequence). This CDR3 comprises 14 residues. V was pared by 2 bases and J by 8 bases, with 12 bases between. DNA of the CDR3: TGTGCCAGCAGCCAAATCACAGGGCAGGAAAAACTGTTTTTT. Its translation: CASSQITGQEKLFF.

This clone was recorded a few times. The chain has TRBV18 and TRBJ1-2; possible D gene TRBD1, 5 bases. Germline CDR1 KGHSH, CDR2 LQKENI. V was shortened by 2 bases and J by 4 bases, with 14 bases between the two germline ends. The CDR3 is 15 residues long. CDR3 protein: CASSPSFGDSYGYTF. DNA for the CDR3: TGTGCCAGCTCACCATCTTTTGGGGACTCCTATGGCTACACCTTC. Variable domain in full (rest from reference TRBV18 and TRBJ1-2): NAGVMQNPRHLVRRRGQEARLRCSPMKGHSHVYWYRQLPEEGLKFMVYLQKENIIDESGMPKERFSAEFPKEGPSILRIQQVVRGDSAAYFCASSPSFGDSYGYTFGSGTRLTVV.

The chain employs TRBV5-1 and TRBJ2-7; possibly TRBD2 for D (7 bases). CDR1 SGHRS and CDR2 YFSETQ come from the germline V gene. The germline V and J ends were trimmed by 0 bases and 3 bases, with 13 bases remaining between them. The length of the CDR3 is 15 residues. This CDR3 is CASSLDGGALYEQYF. CDR3 DNA sequence: TGCGCCAGCAGCTTGGATGGGGGGGCCCTCTACGAGCAGTACTTC.

This clone was seen a handful of times. This chain links TRBV4-2 with TRBJ1-5; TRBD1 agrees at 10 bases. Trimming at V came to 1 base and at J to 0 bases, leaving 6 bases not matched to a gene. Per germline, CDR1 LGHNA and CDR2 YNFKEQ. The length of the CDR3 is 18 residues. This CDR3 reads CASSQGGQGLNSNQPQHF. The CDR3 region has the DNA TGTGCCAGCAGCCAAGGGGGACAGGGGCTGAATAGCAATCAGCCCCAGCATTTT.

The chain combines TRBV2 with TRBJ2-5, with D maybe TRBD2 (5 bases). V was shortened by 9 bases and J by 4 bases, with 21 bases between the two germline ends. The CDR3 runs to 15 residues. The germline V gene encodes CDR1 SNHLY and CDR2 FYNNEI. The CDR3, as DNA: TGTGCCAGGCGGGTTGGGGTTAGCCCTCTAGAGACCCAGTACTTC. Translating gives CARRVGVSPLETQYF.

This chain uses TRBV18 with TRBJ1-6; D possibly corresponds to TRBD1 (5 bases). The germline gives CDR1 KGHSH, CDR2 LQKENI. The CDR3 totals 15 residues. Deletions cut 3 bases from V and 6 bases from J, with 12 bases between. The CDR3 region has the DNA TGTGCCAGCTCACCCGCAGGGTTGTTTAATTCACCCCTCCACTTT. Protein product: CASSPAGLFNSPLHF. The variable domain in full, with the rest retrieved from reference TRBV18 and TRBJ1-6, is NAGVMQNPRHLVRRRGQEARLRCSPMKGHSHVYWYRQLPEEGLKFMVYLQKENIIDESGMPKERFSAEFPKEGPSILRIQQVVRGDSAAYFCASSPAGLFNSPLHFGNGTRLTVT.

J is TRBJ2-7 and V is TRBV29-1, with a weak D call TRBD2 (6 bases). V lost 7 bases to trimming and J lost 6 bases, with 22 bases between them. The CDR3 runs to 14 residues. Germline V gene lookup returns CDR1 SQVTM and CDR2 ANQGSEA. CDR3 in amino acids: CSAGGTARGGEQYF. The DNA for the CDR3 is TGCAGCGCTGGGGGGACGGCAAGGGGAGGCGAGCAGTACTTC.